This T cell receptor (beta chain) stems from a study of cytomegalovirus exposure and HLA in healthy donors. In the case of this clone: Its antigen is unidentified.

Study-wide results and limits: The authors later linked a missense DCLRE1C variant to TCR beta V- and J-gene trimming. Sequencing artifact likely explains a cluster of highly shared sequence variants.

It was with 60 Vbeta and 13 Jbeta primers that the PCR ran. Produced via immunoSEQ multiplex PCR; TCRdb's table is partial and in-frame only. The sample contains 120,000 or so clones, 75% to 85% of which appear only once. Germline CDR1 is SGHTA and CDR2 is FQGNSA. The V end was cut by 4 bases, the J end by 11 bases, with 15 bases between. CDR3 length equals 14 residues. The chain employs TRBV7-2 and TRBJ1-6; the D gene is possibly TRBD1 (5 bases). What was sequenced was PBMCs. The receptor comes from a woman aged 45-65 years in good health and CMV-seropositive. DNA of the CDR3: TGTGCCAGCAGCTCCGGGACTATGGGGACACCCCTCCACTTT. Translation gives CASSSGTMGTPLHF.